Listed here are 21 T cell receptor beta chains from one sample, sequenced in a study of T cell responses to AZD1222 COVID-19 vaccine. Clones were read by immunoSEQ multiplex PCR, and TCRdb kept only the in-frame ones, dropping some. The sample yields around 140,000 clones, about 89% seen once. The material sequenced was peripheral blood, taken on day 0 of AZD1222 vaccination. The source of these receptors is an adult in good health.

The V and J genes are TRBV18 and TRBJ1-1; D unclear. This CDR3 contains 15 residues. Trimming left V 0 bases short and J 1 base short, with 9 bases between. The germline CDR1 and CDR2 sequences are KGHSH and LQKENI. This CDR3 reads CASSPPKGGNTEAFF. DNA of the CDR3: TGTGCCAGCTCACCACCGAAGGGAGGGAACACTGAAGCTTTCTTT.

The count of this clone is one. This chain connects TRBV27 to TRBJ1-2; possible D gene TRBD1, 6 bases. CDR3 length equals 13 residues. Trimming stripped 3 bases from V and 5 bases from J, with 10 bases between. The germline V gene encodes CDR1 MNHEY and CDR2 SMNVEV (reference sequence). The CDR3 here is CASSFVQGYGYTF. DNA for the CDR3: TGTGCCAGCAGTTTCGTCCAGGGGTATGGCTACACCTTC.

This sequence joins TRBV4-1 and TRBJ2-3; perhaps TRBD1 as D (5 bases). The CDR3 length is 17 residues. Germline loops: CDR1 MGHRA, CDR2 YSYEKL. Trimming removed 4 bases from V and 0 bases from J, with 17 bases in between. CDR3: CASSPSRQFPSTDTQYF. The CDR3, as DNA: TGCGCCAGCAGCCCATCTCGACAGTTCCCTAGCACAGATACGCAGTATTTT.

The chain combines TRBV4-1 with TRBJ2-7, with D hard to call. CDR1 is MGHRA, CDR2 YSYEKL, per germline. The germline V and J ends were trimmed by 4 bases and 0 bases, with 10 bases remaining between them. The CDR3 is 14 residues long. CDR3 in DNA: TGCGCCAGCAGCCTGGGATTCAGCTCCTACGAGCAGTACTTC. It codes for CASSLGFSSYEQYF.

The V and J genes are TRBV14 and TRBJ2-7; 7 bases line up with TRBD2. Germline V gene lookup returns CDR1 SGHDN and CDR2 FVKESK. Trimming at V came to 6 bases and at J to 6 bases, leaving 23 bases not matched to a gene. The length of the CDR3 is 18 residues. CDR3 nucleotides: TGTGCCAGCAGACCAAACAAGAGGGAGGCGGGAGAAGTTTTCGAGCAGTACTTC. The encoded protein is CASRPNKREAGEVFEQYF.

The chain combines TRBV5-8 with TRBJ2-3; a weak D match, TRBD1 (6 bases). The V gene's germline CDR1 is SGHTS and CDR2 YDEGEE. The CDR3 extends over 15 amino acids. Trimming shortened V by 2 bases and J by 2 bases, and 12 bases separated the two germline ends. This CDR3 is CASSFRGFFTDTQYF. CDR3 bases: TGTGCCAGCAGCTTCAGGGGCTTCTTCACAGATACGCAGTATTTT.

The gene calls are TRBV7-2 and TRBJ1-4, with unresolved D. V was trimmed by 6 bases and J by 6 bases, leaving 14 bases between them. Germline V gives CDR1 SGHTA, CDR2 FQGNSA. The CDR3 is 14 residues long. The CDR3 reads CASSPGHGHEKLFF. The CDR3 nucleotides read TGTGCCAGCAGTCCGGGTCACGGGCATGAAAAACTGTTTTTT.

The rearrangement uses TRBV5-1 and TRBJ2-7, with 8 bases lining up with TRBD1. The CDR3 is 17 residues long. From germline, CDR1 is SGHRS and CDR2 YFSETQ. Trimming cost V 0 bases and J 3 bases; bases outside gene matches: 11. Here the CDR3 DNA reads TGCGCCAGCAGCTTGGGGCCCGGGACAGGTATAGACTACGAGCAGTACTTC. This encodes CASSLGPGTGIDYEQYF.

The CDR3 bases are TGTGCCAGCTCACCACCGGGCAGGAACTCCTACAATGAGCAGTTCTTC. Amino acid sequence: CASSPPGRNSYNEQFF. The chain employs TRBV18 and TRBJ2-1; D call uncertain. Trimming left V 0 bases short and J 0 bases short, with 9 bases between. Germline V gene lookup returns CDR1 KGHSH and CDR2 LQKENI. The CDR3 extends over 16 amino acids.

V is TRBV4-2 and J is TRBJ2-6, with unresolved D. There are 14 residues in the CDR3. Trimming removed 0 bases from V and 5 bases from J, with 5 bases in between. Looked up from germline, CDR1 is LGHNA and CDR2 is YNFKEQ. CDR3 in amino acids: CASSQEIRANVLTF. The CDR3 nucleotides are TGTGCCAGCAGCCAAGAAATTAGGGCCAACGTCCTGACTTTC.

The CDR3 here is CAHQAGRYNEQFF. For the CDR3, the DNA is TGTGCCCATCAGGCGGGGCGCTACAATGAGCAGTTCTTC. V usage is TRBV10-3 and J usage is TRBJ2-1; D possibly corresponds to TRBD2 (6 bases). The ends were cut back, 11 bases at V and 3 bases at J, with 14 bases in the middle. The CDR3 sequence is 13 residues long. CDR1 and CDR2 (germline): ENHRY, SYGVKD.

V is TRBV11-3 and J is TRBJ2-1; tentatively, D is TRBD2 (6 bases). In germline, CDR1 is SGHNT, CDR2 YENEEA. Trimming removed 3 bases at V and 8 bases at J, with 8 bases between. The CDR3 contains 12 residues. In DNA form, the CDR3 reads TGTGCCAGCAGCTTGGAGGGTGATGAGCAGTTCTTC. Its translation: CASSLEGDEQFF.

The chain combines TRBV6-4 with TRBJ1-1; D is uncertain. The CDR3 has 20 amino acids. V was trimmed by 1 base and J by 1 base, leaving 25 bases between them. Germline assignment: CDR1 MRHNA and CDR2 SNTAGT. The CDR3 protein is CASSDFEGSWRAGRNTEAFF. The CDR3 coding sequence is TGTGCCAGCAGTGACTTCGAGGGTAGCTGGCGAGCGGGGAGGAACACTGAAGCTTTCTTT.

The chain has TRBV27 and TRBJ1-5; D call uncertain. This CDR3 region has 12 residues. Germline CDR1 and CDR2: MNHEY and SMNVEV (reference sequence). V gave up 5 bases and J gave up 9 bases, with 11 bases separating them. The CDR3 DNA is TGTGCCAGCAGTCGGATAGGGTTGCCCCAGCATTTT. Amino acid sequence: CASSRIGLPQHF.

V and J are TRBV5-6 and TRBJ1-2, with TRBD1 as a possible D gene (5 bases). V lost 1 base and J 5 bases, leaving 12 bases between the germline ends. Germline assignment: CDR1 SGHDT and CDR2 YYEEEE. There are 14 residues in the CDR3. CDR3 DNA: TGTGCCAGCAGCTTGCCAGGGCTTGGATATGGCTACACCTTC. It translates to CASSLPGLGYGYTF.

The chain carries TRBV11-2 and TRBJ1-6, with a possible D match to TRBD1 (5 bases). V lost 1 base to trimming and J lost 1 base, with 8 bases between them. The CDR3 extends over 16 amino acids. In germline, CDR1 is SGHAT, CDR2 FQNNGV. As DNA, the CDR3 is TGTGCCAGCAGCTTAGCTGCAGGGTCCTATAATTCACCCCTCCACTTT. Translation gives CASSLAAGSYNSPLHF. The full variable domain, with the rest looked up from reference TRBV11-2 and TRBJ1-6, is EAGVAQSPRYKIIEKRQSVAFWCNPISGHATLYWYQQILGQGPKLLIQFQNNGVVDDSQLPKDRFSAERLKGVDSTLKIQPAKLEDSAVYLCASSLAAGSYNSPLHFGNGTRLTVT.

The rearrangement uses TRBV2 and TRBJ1-5; weak D call: TRBD1 (6 bases). Germline V gene lookup returns CDR1 SNHLY and CDR2 FYNNEI. The CDR3 has 14 amino acids. V was shortened by 6 bases and J by 6 bases, with 15 bases between the two germline ends. CDR3 nucleotides: TGTGCCAGCAGACAAGGGGGGGGCACTCAGCCCCAGCATTTT. Amino acids: CASRQGGGTQPQHF.

The chain is built from TRBV6-1 and TRBJ2-7; TRBD2 might be the D (6 bases). Germline values: CDR1 MNHNS, CDR2 SASEGT. Trimming stripped 1 base from V and 0 bases from J, with 10 bases between. The CDR3 consists of 15 residues. CDR3 bases: TGTGCCAGCAGTGAAGGTATCGGGAGCTCCTACGAGCAGTACTTC. It specifies CASSEGIGSSYEQYF.

This chain uses TRBV7-9 with TRBJ2-7; the D call may be TRBD1 or TRBD2 (7 bases each). Germline CDR1 is SEHNR and CDR2 is FQNEAQ (reference sequence). There are 15 residues in the CDR3. Trimming cost V 5 bases and J 4 bases, with 18 bases left between them. In DNA form, the CDR3 reads TGTGCCAGCAGCCCAGGGGGGGCAGGGATGTACGAGCAGTACTTC. Translated: CASSPGGAGMYEQYF.

V is TRBV11-3 and J is TRBJ2-7, with a tentative D call TRBD2 (6 bases). CDR1 and CDR2 (germline): SGHNT, YENEEA. Between the trimmed V and J ends, which lost 1 base and 4 bases, there was a span of 11 bases. The CDR3 covers 14 residues. CDR3 amino acids: CASSLAGASYEQYF. The CDR3 DNA reads as TGTGCCAGCAGCTTAGCGGGAGCCAGTTACGAGCAGTACTTC. The variable domain in full, with the rest retrieved from reference TRBV11-3 and TRBJ2-7, is EAGVVQSPRYKIIEKKQPVAFWCNPISGHNTLYWYLQNLGQGPELLIRYENEEAVDDSQLPKDRFSAERLKGVDSTLKIQPAELGDSAVYLCASSLAGASYEQYFGPGTRLTVT.

The rearrangement links TRBV19 to TRBJ2-3; perhaps TRBD2 as D (7 bases). Germline V CDR1 and CDR2: LNHDA, SQIVND (reference sequence). Trimming removed 6 bases from V and 4 bases from J, with 17 bases in between. The CDR3 contains 15 residues. The CDR3 is CASRIGGAGADTQYF. Here the CDR3 DNA reads TGTGCCAGTAGAATTGGGGGGGCTGGCGCAGATACGCAGTATTTT.